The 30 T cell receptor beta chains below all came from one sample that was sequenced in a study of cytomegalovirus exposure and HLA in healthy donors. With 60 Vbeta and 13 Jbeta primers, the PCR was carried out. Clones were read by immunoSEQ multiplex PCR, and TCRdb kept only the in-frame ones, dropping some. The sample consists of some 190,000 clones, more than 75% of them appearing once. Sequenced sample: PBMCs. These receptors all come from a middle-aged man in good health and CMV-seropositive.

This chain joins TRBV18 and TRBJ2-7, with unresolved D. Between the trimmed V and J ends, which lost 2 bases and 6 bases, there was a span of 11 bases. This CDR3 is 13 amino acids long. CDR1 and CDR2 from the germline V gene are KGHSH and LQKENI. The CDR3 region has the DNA TGTGCCAGCTCACCAATGCCCAACGGCGAGCAGTACTTC. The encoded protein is CASSPMPNGEQYF.

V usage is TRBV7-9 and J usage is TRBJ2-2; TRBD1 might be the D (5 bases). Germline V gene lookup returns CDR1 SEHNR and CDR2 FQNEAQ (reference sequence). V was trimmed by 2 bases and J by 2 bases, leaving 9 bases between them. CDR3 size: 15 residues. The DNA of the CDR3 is TGTGCCAGCAGCTTAAGGGGCCCAAACACCGGGGAGCTGTTTTTT. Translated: CASSLRGPNTGELFF.

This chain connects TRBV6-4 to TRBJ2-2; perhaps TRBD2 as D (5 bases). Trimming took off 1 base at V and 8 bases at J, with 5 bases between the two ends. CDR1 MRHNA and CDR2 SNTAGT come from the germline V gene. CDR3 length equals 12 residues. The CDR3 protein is CASSDWRGELFF. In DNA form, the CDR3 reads TGTGCCAGCAGTGACTGGAGGGGGGAGCTGTTTTTT.

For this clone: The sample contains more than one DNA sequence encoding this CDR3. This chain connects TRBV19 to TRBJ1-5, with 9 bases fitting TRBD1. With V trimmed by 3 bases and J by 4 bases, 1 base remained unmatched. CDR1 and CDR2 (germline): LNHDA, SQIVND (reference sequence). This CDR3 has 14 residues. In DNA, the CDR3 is TGTGCCAGTAGTATCGACAGGGGGAATCAGCCCCAGCATTTT. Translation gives CASSIDRGNQPQHF.

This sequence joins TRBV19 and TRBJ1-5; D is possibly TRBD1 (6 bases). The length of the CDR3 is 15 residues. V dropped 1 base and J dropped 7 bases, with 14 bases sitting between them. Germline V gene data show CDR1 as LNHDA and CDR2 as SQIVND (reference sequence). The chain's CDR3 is CASSIAQGVGQPQHF. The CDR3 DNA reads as TGTGCCAGTAGTATAGCACAGGGAGTCGGCCAGCCCCAGCATTTT.

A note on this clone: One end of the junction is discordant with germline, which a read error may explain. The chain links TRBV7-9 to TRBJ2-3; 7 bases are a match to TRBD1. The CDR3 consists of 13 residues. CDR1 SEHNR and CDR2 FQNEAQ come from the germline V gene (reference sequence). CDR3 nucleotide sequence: TGTTCCAGCAGCTTAGGGGGCGATACTACGCAGTATTTT. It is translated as CSSSLGGDTTQYF.

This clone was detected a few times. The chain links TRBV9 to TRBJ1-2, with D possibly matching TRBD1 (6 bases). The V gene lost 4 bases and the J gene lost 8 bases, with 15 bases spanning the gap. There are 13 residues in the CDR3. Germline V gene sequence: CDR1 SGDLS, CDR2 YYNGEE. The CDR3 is CASSPPGVIGYTF. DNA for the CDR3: TGTGCCAGCAGCCCACCAGGGGTGATAGGCTACACCTTC. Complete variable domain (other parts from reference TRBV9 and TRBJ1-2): DSGVTQTPKHLITATGQRVTLRCSPRSGDLSVYWYQQSLDQGLQFLIQYYNGEERAKGNILERFSAQQFPDLHSELNLSSLELGDSALYFCASSPPGVIGYTFGSGTRLTVV.

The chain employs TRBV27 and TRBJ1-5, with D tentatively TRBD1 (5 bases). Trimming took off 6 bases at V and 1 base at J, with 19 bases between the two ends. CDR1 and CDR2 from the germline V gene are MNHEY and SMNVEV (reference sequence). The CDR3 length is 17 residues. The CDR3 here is CASSPSGVGGSNQPQHF. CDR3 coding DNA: TGTGCCAGCAGCCCCTCGGGGGTGGGAGGCAGCAATCAGCCCCAGCATTTT.

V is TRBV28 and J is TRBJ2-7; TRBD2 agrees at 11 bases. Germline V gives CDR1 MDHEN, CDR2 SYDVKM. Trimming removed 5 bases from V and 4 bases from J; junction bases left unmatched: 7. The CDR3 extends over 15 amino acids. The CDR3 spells CASSALAGGTYEQYF. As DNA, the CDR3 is TGTGCCAGCAGTGCTCTAGCGGGAGGAACTTACGAGCAGTACTTC.

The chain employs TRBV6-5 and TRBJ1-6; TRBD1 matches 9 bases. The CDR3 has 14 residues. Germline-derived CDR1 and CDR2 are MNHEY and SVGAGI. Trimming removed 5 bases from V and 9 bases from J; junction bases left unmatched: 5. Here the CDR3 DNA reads TGTGCCAGCAGTCAAACAGGGGGCGGTTCACCCCTCCACTTT. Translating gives CASSQTGGGSPLHF.

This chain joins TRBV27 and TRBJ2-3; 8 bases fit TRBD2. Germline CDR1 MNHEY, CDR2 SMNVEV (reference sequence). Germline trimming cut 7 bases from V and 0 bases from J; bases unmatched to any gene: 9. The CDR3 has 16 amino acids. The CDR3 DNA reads TGTGCCAGCACCAAATTGGGACTAGTTAGCACAGATACGCAGTATTTT. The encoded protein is CASTKLGLVSTDTQYF.

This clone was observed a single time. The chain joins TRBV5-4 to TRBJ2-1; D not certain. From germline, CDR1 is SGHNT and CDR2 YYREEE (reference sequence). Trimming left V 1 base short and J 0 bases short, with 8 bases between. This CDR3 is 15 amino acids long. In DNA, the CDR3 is TGTGCCAGCAGCTTGTTAAAGAGCTCCTACAATGAGCAGTTCTTC. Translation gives CASSLLKSSYNEQFF.

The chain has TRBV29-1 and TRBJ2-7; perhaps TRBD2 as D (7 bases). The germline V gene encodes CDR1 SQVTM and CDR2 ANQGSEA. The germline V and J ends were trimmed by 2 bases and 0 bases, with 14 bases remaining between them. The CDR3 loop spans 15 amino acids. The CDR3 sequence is CSVEYRGASSYEQYF. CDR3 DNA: TGCAGCGTTGAATATCGGGGGGCGAGCTCCTACGAGCAGTACTTC.

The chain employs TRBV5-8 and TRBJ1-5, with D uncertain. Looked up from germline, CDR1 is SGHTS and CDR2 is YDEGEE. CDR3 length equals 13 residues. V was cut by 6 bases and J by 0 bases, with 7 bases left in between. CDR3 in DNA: TGTGCCAGCACATGGGCTAGCAATCAGCCCCAGCATTTT. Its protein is CASTWASNQPQHF.

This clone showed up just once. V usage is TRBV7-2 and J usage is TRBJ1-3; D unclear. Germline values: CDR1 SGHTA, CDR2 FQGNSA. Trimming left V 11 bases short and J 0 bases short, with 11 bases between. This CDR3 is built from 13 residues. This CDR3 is CAYSTSSGNTIYF. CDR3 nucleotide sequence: TGTGCCTACTCCACGTCCTCTGGAAACACCATATATTTT.

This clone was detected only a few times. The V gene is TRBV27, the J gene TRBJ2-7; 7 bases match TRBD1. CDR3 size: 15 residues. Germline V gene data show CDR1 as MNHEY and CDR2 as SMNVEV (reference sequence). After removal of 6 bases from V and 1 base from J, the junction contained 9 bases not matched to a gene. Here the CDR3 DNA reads TGTGCCAGCAGCCCCACCCGGGACAGTTCCTACGAGCAGTACTTC. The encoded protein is CASSPTRDSSYEQYF.

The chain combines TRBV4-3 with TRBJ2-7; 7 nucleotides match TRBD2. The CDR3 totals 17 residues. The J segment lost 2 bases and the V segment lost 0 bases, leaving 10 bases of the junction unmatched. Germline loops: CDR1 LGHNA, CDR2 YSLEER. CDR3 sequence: CASSQDAGVSRTYEQYF. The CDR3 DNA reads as TGCGCCAGCAGCCAAGATGCGGGGGTCTCTAGGACCTACGAGCAGTACTTC.

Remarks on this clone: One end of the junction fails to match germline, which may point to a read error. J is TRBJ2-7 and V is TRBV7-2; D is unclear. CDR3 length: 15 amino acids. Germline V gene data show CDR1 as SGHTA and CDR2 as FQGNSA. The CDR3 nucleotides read TGTGCCGGCAGCTTAAAGACTGACCTCGCCTACGAGCAGTACTTC. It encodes CAGSLKTDLAYEQYF.

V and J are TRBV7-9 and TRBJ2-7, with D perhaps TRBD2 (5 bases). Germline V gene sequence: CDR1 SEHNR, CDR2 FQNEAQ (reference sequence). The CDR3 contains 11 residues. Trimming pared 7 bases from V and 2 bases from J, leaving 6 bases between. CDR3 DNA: TGTGCCAGCACGGAGGCCTACGAGCAGTACTTC. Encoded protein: CASTEAYEQYF.

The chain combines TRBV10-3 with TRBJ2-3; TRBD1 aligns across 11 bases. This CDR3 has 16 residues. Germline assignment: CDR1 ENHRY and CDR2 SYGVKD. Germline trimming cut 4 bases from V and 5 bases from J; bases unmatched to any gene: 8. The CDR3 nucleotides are TGTGCCATCAGTGGCCGGGACAGGGGGGGAGGAGATACGCAGTATTTT. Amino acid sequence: CAISGRDRGGGDTQYF.

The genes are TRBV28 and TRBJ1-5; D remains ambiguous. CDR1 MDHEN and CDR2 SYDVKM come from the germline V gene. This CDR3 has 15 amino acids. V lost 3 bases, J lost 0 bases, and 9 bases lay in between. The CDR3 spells CASSLNRPSNQPQHF. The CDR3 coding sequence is TGTGCCAGCAGTTTGAACAGACCTAGCAATCAGCCCCAGCATTTT.

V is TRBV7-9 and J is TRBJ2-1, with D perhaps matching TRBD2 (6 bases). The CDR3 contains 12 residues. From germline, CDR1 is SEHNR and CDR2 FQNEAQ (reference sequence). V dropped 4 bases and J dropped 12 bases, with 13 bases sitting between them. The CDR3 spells CASSSPTGGQFF. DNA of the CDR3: TGTGCCAGCAGCTCCCCCACCGGGGGGCAGTTCTTC.

In DNA, the CDR3 is TGCGCCAGCAGCTTGATAGACTTCAGGGATGAGCAGTTCTTC. This translates into CASSLIDFRDEQFF. The J gene is TRBJ2-1, the V gene TRBV5-1, with D possibly matching TRBD1 (5 bases). CDR3 size: 14 residues. With 1 base removed from V and 8 bases from J, the gap between germline ends came to 13 bases. Looked up from germline, CDR1 is SGHRS and CDR2 is YFSETQ.

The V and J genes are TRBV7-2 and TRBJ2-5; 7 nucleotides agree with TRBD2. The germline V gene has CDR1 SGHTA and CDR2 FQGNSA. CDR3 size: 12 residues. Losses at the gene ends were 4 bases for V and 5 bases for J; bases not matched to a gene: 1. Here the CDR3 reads CASSSGRETQYF. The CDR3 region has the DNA TGTGCCAGCAGCTCCGGGAGGGAGACCCAGTACTTC.

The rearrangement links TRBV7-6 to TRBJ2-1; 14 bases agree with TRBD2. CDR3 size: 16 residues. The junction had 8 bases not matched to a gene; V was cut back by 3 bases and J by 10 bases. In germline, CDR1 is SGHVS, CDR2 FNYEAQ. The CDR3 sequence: CASSFDGLAGGVEQFF. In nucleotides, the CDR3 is TGTGCCAGCAGCTTCGACGGACTAGCGGGGGGAGTAGAGCAGTTCTTC. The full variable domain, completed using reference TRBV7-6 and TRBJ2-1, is GAGVSQSPRYKVTKRGQDVALRCDPISGHVSLYWYRQALGQGPEFLTYFNYEAQQDKSGLPNDRFSAERPEGSISTLTIQRTEQRDSAMYRCASSFDGLAGGVEQFFGPGTRLTVL.

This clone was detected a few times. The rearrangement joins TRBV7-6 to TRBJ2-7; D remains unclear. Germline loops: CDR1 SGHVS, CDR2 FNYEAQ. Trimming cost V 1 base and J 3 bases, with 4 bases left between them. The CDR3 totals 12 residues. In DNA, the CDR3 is TGTGCCAGCAGCTTAGGCGACTACGAGCAGTACTTC. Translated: CASSLGDYEQYF.

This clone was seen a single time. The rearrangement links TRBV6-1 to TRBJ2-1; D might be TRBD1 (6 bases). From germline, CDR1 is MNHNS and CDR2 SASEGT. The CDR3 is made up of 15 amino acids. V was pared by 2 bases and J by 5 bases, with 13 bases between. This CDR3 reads CASSERFGQNNEQFF. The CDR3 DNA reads TGTGCCAGCAGTGAAAGATTCGGACAGAACAATGAGCAGTTCTTC.

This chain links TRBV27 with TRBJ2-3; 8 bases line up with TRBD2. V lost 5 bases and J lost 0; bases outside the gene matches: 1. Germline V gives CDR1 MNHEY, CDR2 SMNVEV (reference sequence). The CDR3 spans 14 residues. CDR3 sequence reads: CASSPSGSTDTQYF. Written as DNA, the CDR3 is TGTGCCAGCAGTCCTAGCGGGAGCACAGATACGCAGTATTTT.

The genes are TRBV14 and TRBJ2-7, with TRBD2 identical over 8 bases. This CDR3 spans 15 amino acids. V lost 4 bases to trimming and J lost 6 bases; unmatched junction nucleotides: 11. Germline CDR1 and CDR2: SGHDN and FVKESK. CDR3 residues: CASSPPSGQTGEQYF. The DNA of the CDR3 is TGTGCCAGCAGCCCGCCTAGCGGGCAGACGGGCGAGCAGTACTTC.

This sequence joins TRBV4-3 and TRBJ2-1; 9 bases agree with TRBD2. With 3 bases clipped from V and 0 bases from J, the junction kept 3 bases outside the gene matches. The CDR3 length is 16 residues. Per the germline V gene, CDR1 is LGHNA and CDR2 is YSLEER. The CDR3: CASSQKAGGSYNEQFF. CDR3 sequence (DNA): TGCGCCAGCAGCCAGAAAGCGGGAGGCTCCTACAATGAGCAGTTCTTC.